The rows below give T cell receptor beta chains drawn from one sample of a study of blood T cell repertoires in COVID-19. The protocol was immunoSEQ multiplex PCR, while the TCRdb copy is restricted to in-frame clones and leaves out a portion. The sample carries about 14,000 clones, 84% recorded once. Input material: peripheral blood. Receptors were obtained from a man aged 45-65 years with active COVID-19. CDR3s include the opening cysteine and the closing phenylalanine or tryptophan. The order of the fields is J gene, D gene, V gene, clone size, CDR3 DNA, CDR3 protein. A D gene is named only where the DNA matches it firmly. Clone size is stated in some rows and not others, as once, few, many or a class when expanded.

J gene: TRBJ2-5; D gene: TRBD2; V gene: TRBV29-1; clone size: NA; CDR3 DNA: TGCAGCGCAAAGGCGGGGGGGACCCAGTACTTC; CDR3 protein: CSAKAGGTQYF
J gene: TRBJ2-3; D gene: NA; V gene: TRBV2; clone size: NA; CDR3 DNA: TGTGCCAGCAGTGAAGTCGCCGGTGGAGATACGCAGTATTTT; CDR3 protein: CASSEVAGGDTQYF
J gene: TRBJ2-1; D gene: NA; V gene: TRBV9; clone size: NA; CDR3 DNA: TGTGCCAGCAGCTTTGGAGCGGAGGGGAATGAGCAGTTCTTC; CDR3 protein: CASSFGAEGNEQFF
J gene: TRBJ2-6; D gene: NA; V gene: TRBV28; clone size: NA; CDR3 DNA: TGTGCCAGCAGTTTGTCAGGGGATTCGGGTCCCAACGTCCTGACTTTC; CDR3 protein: CASSLSGDSGPNVLTF
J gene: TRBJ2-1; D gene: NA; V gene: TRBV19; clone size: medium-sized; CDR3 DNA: TGTGCCAGTAGTATAGATCATGGCGGTAGCCGGCCCTACAATGAGCAGTTCTTC; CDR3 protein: CASSIDHGGSRPYNEQFF
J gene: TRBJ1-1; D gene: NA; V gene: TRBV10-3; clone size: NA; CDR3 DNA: TGTGCCATCATCGAAAGGTCGGGCACTGAAGCTTTCTTT; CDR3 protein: CAIIERSGTEAFF
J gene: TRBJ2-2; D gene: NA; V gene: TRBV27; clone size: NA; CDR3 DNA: TGTGCCAGCAGTTTATCGGCCGGGGGTTCCGGGGAGCTGTTTTTT; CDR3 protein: CASSLSAGGSGELFF
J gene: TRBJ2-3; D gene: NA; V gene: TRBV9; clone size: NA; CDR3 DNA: TGTGCCAGCAGCGTCCAAGGACACAGCACAGATACGCAGTATTTT; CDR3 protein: CASSVQGHSTDTQYF
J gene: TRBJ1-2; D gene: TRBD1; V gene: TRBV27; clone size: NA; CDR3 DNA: TGTGCCAGCAGCCCCGGGACAGGGGGCTTTGGCTACACCTTC; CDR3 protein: CASSPGTGGFGYTF
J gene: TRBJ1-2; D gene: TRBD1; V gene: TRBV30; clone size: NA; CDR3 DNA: TGTGCCTGGAGTCCAACCGGGACAGGGACTTATGGCTACACCTTC; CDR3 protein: CAWSPTGTGTYGYTF
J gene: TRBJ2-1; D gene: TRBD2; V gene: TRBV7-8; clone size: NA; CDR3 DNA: TGTGCCAGCAGCCAGACTAGCGGGAGCGCCTACAATGAGCAGTTCTTC; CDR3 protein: CASSQTSGSAYNEQFF
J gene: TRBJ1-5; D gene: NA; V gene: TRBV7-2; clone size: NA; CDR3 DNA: TGTGCCAGCAGCTTACGGGACTTTCGGGCCTATAGCAATCAGCCCCAGCATTTT; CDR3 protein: CASSLRDFRAYSNQPQHF
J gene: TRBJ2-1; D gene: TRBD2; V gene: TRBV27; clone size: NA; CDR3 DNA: TGTGCCAGCACCAAGGGGCGGGAGGGCTACAATGAGCAGTTCTTC; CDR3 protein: CASTKGREGYNEQFF
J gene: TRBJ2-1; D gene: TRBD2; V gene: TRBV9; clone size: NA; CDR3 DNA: TGTGCCAGCAGCGGACTAGCGGGAGGCTCCTACAATGAGCAGTTCTTC; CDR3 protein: CASSGLAGGSYNEQFF
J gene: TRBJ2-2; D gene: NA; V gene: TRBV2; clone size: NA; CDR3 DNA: TGTGCCAGCAGTGAATTTTGGGCTGAAACGAACACCGGGGAGCTGTTTTTT; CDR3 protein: CASSEFWAETNTGELFF
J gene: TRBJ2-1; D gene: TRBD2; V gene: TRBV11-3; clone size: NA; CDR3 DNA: TGTGCCAGCAGCCCCCAAGGACTAGCCTGGGAGCAGTTCTTC; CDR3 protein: CASSPQGLAWEQFF
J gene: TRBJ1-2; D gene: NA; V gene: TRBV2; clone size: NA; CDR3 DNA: TGTGCCAGCACTGATGACAGGAACTATGGCTACACCTTC; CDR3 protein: CASTDDRNYGYTF
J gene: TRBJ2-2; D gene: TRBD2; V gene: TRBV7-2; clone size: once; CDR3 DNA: TGTGCCAGCAGCTTCCATCCACGCGGGAGGTATTTCGGGGAGCTGTTTTTT; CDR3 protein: CASSFHPRGRYFGELFF
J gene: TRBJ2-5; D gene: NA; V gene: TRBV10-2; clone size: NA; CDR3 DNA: TGCGCCAGCAGTAAAACAGGTTTCGACGAGACCCAGTACTTC; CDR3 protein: CASSKTGFDETQYF
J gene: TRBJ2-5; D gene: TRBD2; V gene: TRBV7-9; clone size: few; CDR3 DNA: TGTGCCAGCAGCTTAAAGATAGCGGGAGGTCCAGAGACCCAGTACTTC; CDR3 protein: CASSLKIAGGPETQYF
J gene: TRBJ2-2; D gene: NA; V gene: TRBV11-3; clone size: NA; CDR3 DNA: TGTGCCAGCAGCTTAGAACCAGCGGAGAACACCGGGGAGCTGTTTTTT; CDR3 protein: CASSLEPAENTGELFF
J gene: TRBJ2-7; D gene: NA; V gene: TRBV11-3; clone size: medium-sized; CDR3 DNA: TGTGCCAGCAGCTTAGTTGCGAGCTCCTACGAGCAGTACTTC; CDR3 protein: CASSLVASSYEQYF
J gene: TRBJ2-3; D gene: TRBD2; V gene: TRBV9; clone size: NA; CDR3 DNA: TGTGCCAGCAGCGTAGGACTAGCGAGCACAGATACGCAGTATTTT; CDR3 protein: CASSVGLASTDTQYF
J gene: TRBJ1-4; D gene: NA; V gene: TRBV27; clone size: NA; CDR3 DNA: TGTGCCAGCAGTTTGACAGAAGGTGAAAAACTGTTTTTT; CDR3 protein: CASSLTEGEKLFF
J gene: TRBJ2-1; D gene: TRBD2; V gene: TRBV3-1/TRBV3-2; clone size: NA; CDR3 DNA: TGTGCCAGCTCCATCGGGCGTCCGGGACTAGCGGGAAGTTATGAGCAGTTCTTC; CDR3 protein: CASSIGRPGLAGSYEQFF
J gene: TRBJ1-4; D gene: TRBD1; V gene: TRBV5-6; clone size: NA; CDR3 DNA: TGTGCCAGCAGCTTGGTAGTCAGGGGGCTGGTAACTAATGAAAAACTGTTTTTT; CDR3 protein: CASSLVVRGLVTNEKLFF
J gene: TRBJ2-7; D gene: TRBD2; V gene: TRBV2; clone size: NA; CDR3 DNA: TGTGCCAGCAGTCGACTAGCTGGCGAGCAGTACTTC; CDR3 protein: CASSRLAGEQYF
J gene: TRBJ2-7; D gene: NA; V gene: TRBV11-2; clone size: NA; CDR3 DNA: TGTGCCAGCAGCCCTGGTTCAGGCGCCTACGAGCAGTACTTC; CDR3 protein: CASSPGSGAYEQYF
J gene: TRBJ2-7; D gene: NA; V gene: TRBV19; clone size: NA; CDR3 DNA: TGTGCCAGCAGACTCGGAGGGGCCTACGAGCAGTACTTC; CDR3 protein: CASRLGGAYEQYF
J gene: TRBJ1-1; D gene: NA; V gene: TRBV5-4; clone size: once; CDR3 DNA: TGTGCCAGCAGCTTTAGTCAGAACACTGAAGCTTTCTTT; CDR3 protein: CASSFSQNTEAFF
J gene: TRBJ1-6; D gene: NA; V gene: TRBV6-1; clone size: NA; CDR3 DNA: TGTGCCAGCAGTGTCGAGACAAGGTCCTATAATTCACCCCTCCACTTT; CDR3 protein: CASSVETRSYNSPLHF
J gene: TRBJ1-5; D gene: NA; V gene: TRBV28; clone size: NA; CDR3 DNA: TGTGCCAGCAGGGAGGGGAGAAATCAGCCCCAGCATTTT; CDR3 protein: CASREGRNQPQHF
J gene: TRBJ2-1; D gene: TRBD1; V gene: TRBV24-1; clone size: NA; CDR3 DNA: TGTGCCACCACAGGGGGCGGTGAGCAGTTCTTC; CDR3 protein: CATTGGGEQFF
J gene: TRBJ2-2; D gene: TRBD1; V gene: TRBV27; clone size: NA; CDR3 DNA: TGTGCCAGCAGTCTCCAGGGACAGGGGGCAAACACCGGGGAGCTGTTTTTT; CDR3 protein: CASSLQGQGANTGELFF
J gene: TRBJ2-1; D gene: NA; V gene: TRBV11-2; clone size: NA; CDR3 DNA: TGTGCCAGCAGCCCAACCCCGGCAGGGCAGACCTACAATGAGCAGTTCTTC; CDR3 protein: CASSPTPAGQTYNEQFF
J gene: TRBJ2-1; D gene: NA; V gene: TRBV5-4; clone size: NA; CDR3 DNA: TGTGCCAGCAGCTTGGCAGGCCTTGGCTACAATGAGCAGTTCTTC; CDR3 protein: CASSLAGLGYNEQFF
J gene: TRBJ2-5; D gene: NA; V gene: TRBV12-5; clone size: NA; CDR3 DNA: TGTGCTAGCACGATACAGGGTACCGTGACCCAGTACTTC; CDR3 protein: CASTIQGTVTQYF
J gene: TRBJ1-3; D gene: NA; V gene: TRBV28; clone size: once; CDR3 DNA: TGTGCCAGCAGTTTAATGTGGAGCTCTGGAAACACCATATATTTT; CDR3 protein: CASSLMWSSGNTIYF
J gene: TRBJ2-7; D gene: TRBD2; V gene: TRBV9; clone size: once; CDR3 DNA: TGTGCCAGCAGCGTCTCGGGACTAGCGGAATACGAGCAGTACTTC; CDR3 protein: CASSVSGLAEYEQYF
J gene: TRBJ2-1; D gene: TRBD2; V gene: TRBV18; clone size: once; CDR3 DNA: TGTGCCAGCTCACGACCGAGTAGCGGGAGCCTCACTGAGCAGTTCTTC; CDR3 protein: CASSRPSSGSLTEQFF
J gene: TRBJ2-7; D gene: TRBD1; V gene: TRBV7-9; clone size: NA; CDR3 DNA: TGTGCCAGCAGCGGACGACAGGGGGCCTCCTACGAGCAGTACTTC; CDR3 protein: CASSGRQGASYEQYF
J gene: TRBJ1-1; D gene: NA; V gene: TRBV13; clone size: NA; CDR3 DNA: TGTGCCAGCAGCTTAGCCCCCGAGGACAGTGAAGCTTTCTTT; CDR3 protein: CASSLAPEDSEAFF
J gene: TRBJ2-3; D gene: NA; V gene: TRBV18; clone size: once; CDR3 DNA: TGTGCCAGCCCCGCAGGGACCGGGAGCCCGGCAGATACGCAGTATTTT; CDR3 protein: CASPAGTGSPADTQYF
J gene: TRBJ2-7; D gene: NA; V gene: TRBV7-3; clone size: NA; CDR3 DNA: TGTGCCAGCAGCCCAGGGGACGGATTCTACGAGCAGTACTTC; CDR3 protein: CASSPGDGFYEQYF